This T cell receptor (beta chain) is from a study of blood T cell repertoires in COVID-19. Study-wide background: The samples span acute and convalescent COVID-19 from the United States, Italy and Spain.

The assay was immunoSEQ multiplex PCR, and TCRdb's table has in-frame clones only and misses some. The profile shows about 98,000 clones, more than 75% of them singletons. The CDR3 contains 16 residues. Per the germline V gene, CDR1 is MNHNS and CDR2 is SASEGT. V shed 2 bases and J 5 bases; nucleotides not matched to a gene: 6. In its sample, this clone was seen once. The source material was peripheral blood. The chain is built from TRBV6-1 and TRBJ2-2; 9 bases agree with TRBD2. The clonotype originates from a man between 50 and 59 years old with acute or convalescent COVID-19. CDR3 DNA sequence: TGTGCCAGCAGTGAATCAGCGGGAGGCGGGACCGGGGAGCTGTTTTTT. Translating it yields CASSESAGGGTGELFF.